This T cell receptor (beta chain) was documented in a study of blood T cell repertoires in COVID-19. The age range of participants was about 18 to 95 years, with residence in around 22 US areas. Germline-derived CDR1 and CDR2 are PRHDT and FYEKMQ (reference sequence). V dropped 5 bases and J dropped 2; count of bases not matched to a gene: 14. This CDR3 spans 18 amino acids. Sequenced by immunoSEQ multiplex PCR; TCRdb stores in-frame clones only, minus some. The data show 200,000 to 250,000 clones, with more than 75% seen just once and about 1.6% held by the top ten. Sequenced: PBMCs or T cells enriched from blood (not recorded which). The chain joins TRBV13 to TRBJ1-2; 10 bases are a match to TRBD1. The origin of this receptor is a woman aged 45-59 years who had recovered from COVID-19. In DNA form, the CDR3 reads TGTGCCAGCAGCGCGCGTGGGACAGGGGCACACGAAAACTATGGCTACACCTTC. It codes for CASSARGTGAHENYGYTF.